The clone carrying this TCR beta chain was detected ten times or more. The TCRbeta library incorporated unique molecular identifiers. MiXCR, run by TCRdb on the PCR reads, gives a single entry per CDR3 protein. The data show more than 150,000 distinct CDR3 sequences, with 14% to 15% seen just once and less than 15% held by the top ten. The data derive from a study of T-cell reconstitution after alpha-beta-depleted transplantation in children. Unmatched junction bases numbered 7, after V lost 4 bases and J lost 14 bases. The CDR3 runs 11 residues. In germline, CDR1 is DFQATT, CDR2 SNEGSKA (reference sequence).

The receptor was isolated from a human donor who donated a stem cell graft to a child with acute lymphoblastic leukemia. Sequenced material: PBMCs from the stem cell graft donor, taken from the stem cell graft. The V and J genes are TRBV20-1 and TRBJ2-3, with 9 bases lining up with TRBD1. The CDR3 DNA follows: TGCAGTGCTAAGGGACAGGGTCGTCCGTATTTT. Its protein product is CSAKGQGRPYF.